This entry lists 4 T cell receptor beta chains sequenced from one sample in a study of T cell changes during pregnancy in multiple sclerosis. Profiled with immunoSEQ multiplex PCR; TCRdb holds only in-frame clones, not every one. The sample includes roughly 53,000 clones, roughly 92% of them seen just once. This specimen was CD4+ T cells from peripheral blood mononuclear cells, taken in the second trimester of pregnancy. These receptors were obtained from a female donor in good health, enrolled as a control in a pregnancy study.

The chain couples TRBV7-9 to TRBJ2-3, with a possible D match to TRBD2 (6 bases). The CDR3 sequence is 16 residues long. CDR1 is SEHNR and CDR2 is FQNEAQ in the germline V gene (reference sequence). Trimming took 5 bases from V and 5 from J, leaving 20 bases between them. This CDR3 is CASSPWGEAAGDTQYF. In nucleotides, the CDR3 is TGTGCCAGCAGCCCCTGGGGGGAAGCTGCGGGAGATACGCAGTATTTT.

The chain employs TRBV12-5 and TRBJ2-3, with TRBD2 matching over 9 bases. This CDR3 is 16 amino acids long. The V and J ends lost 1 base and 6 bases, in that order; junction bases with no gene match: 8. Germline V gives CDR1 LGHNT, CDR2 FRNRAP. CDR3 sequence (DNA): TGTGCTAGTGGTTTGGACGCGGCGGGGGGGCCGGATACGCAGTATTTT. Translating gives CASGLDAAGGPDTQYF.

The chain has TRBV9 and TRBJ2-5, with D tentatively TRBD1 (6 bases). This CDR3 contains 15 residues. V was pared by 3 bases and J by 5 bases, with 17 bases between. In germline, CDR1 is SGDLS, CDR2 YYNGEE. This CDR3 reads CASSAGTRGGETQYF. The CDR3 DNA reads TGTGCCAGCAGCGCCGGGACACGGGGCGGCGAGACCCAGTACTTC.

The chain carries TRBV9 and TRBJ2-1, with 8 bases matching TRBD1. J lost 6 bases, V lost 3 bases, and 14 bases had no gene match. Germline assignment: CDR1 SGDLS and CDR2 YYNGEE. The CDR3 spans 17 residues. In nucleotides, the CDR3 is TGTGCCAGCAGCGCCGGGACAGGTACTTTTTCGCTCAATGAGCAGTTCTTC. This gives the protein CASSAGTGTFSLNEQFF.